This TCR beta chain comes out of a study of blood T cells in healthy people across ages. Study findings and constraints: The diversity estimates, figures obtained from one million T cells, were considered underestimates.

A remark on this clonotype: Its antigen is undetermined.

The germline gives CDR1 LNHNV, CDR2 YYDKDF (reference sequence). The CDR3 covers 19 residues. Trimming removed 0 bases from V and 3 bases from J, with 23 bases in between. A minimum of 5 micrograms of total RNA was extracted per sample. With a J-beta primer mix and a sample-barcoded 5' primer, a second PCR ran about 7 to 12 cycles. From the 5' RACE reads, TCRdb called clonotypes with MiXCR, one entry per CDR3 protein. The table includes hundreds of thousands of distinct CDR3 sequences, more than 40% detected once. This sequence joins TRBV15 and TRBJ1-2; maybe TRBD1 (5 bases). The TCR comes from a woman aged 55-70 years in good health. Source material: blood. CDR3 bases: TGTGCCACCAGCAGAGAAGGATTCCGGGGAGCGGGGGAGGACTATGGCTACACCTTC. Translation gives CATSREGFRGAGEDYGYTF.